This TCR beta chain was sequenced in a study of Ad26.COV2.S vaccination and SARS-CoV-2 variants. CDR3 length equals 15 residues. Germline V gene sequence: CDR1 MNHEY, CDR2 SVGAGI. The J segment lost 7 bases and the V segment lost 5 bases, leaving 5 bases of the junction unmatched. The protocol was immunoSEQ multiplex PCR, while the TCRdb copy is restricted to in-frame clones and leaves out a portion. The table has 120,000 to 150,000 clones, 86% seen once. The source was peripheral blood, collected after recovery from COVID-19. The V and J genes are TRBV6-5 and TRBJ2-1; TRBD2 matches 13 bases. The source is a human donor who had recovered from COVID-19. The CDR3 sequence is CASSLTSGGANEQFF. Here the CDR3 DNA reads TGTGCCAGCAGTCTTACTAGCGGGGGGGCTAATGAGCAGTTCTTC.